This is a list of T cell receptor beta chains from one sample in a study of CD8 T cells in ankylosing spondylitis. TCRdb re-called the 5' RACE reads through MiXCR, storing one row per CDR3 protein. This sample carries 15,000 to 20,000 distinct CDR3 sequences, roughly 8% of them seen once, and the ten largest clones take less than 35%. Material for sequencing was blood. The receptors derive from a male donor with ankylosing spondylitis or in good health (not recorded which). Each CDR3 is given with its conserved first and last residue. D genes are given only for firm matches. Size is stated for part of the rows, as once, few or many counts, or as a class when the clone is expanded.

clone size	J gene	D gene	V gene	CDR3 protein	CDR3 DNA
many	TRBJ2-7	TRBD1	TRBV7-6	CASSSGTASYEQYF	TGTGCCAGCAGCTCGGGGACAGCTAGTTACGAGCAGTACTTC
few	TRBJ2-1	TRBD1	TRBV3-1	CASSTRTGIGEQFF	TGTGCCAGCAGCACCCGGACAGGGATCGGTGAGCAGTTCTTC
many	TRBJ1-1	TRBD1	TRBV7-2	CASSLRTGRQTEAFF	TGTGCCAGCAGCCTAAGGACAGGGAGGCAAACTGAAGCTTTCTTT
.	TRBJ2-5	TRBD1	TRBV3-1	CASSRDLGTGTQETQYF	TGTGCCAGCAGTAGAGACCTCGGGACAGGAACGCAAGAGACCCAGTACTTC
.	TRBJ1-4	.	TRBV7-9	CASSTWASMDEKLFF	TGTGCCAGCAGCACTTGGGCCAGTATGGATGAAAAACTGTTTTTT
many	TRBJ2-5	.	TRBV11-2	CASSQDQETQYF	TGTGCCAGCAGCCAGGACCAAGAGACCCAGTACTTC
many	TRBJ1-1	.	TRBV5-6	CASSLMGIWTEAFF	TGTGCCAGCAGCTTGATGGGGATTTGGACTGAAGCTTTCTTT
many	TRBJ2-7	TRBD2	TRBV9	CASSVAWLAGDEQYF	TGTGCCAGCAGCGTAGCTTGGCTAGCGGGAGACGAGCAGTACTTC
.	TRBJ2-1	.	TRBV13	CASSSLGLGNNEQFF	TGTGCCAGCAGCTCCCTGGGACTTGGTAACAATGAGCAGTTCTTC
many	TRBJ2-7	.	TRBV4-2	CASSPSDSLRLQYF	TGTGCCAGCAGCCCAAGCGACTCCTTGAGATTGCAGTACTTC
many	TRBJ1-1	.	TRBV12-3/TRBV12-4	CASWGSESSNTEAFF	TGTGCCAGTTGGGGGTCAGAAAGCTCGAACACTGAAGCTTTCTTT
many	TRBJ1-1	.	TRBV7-2	CASSLVSDRNTEAFF	TGTGCCAGCAGCTTAGTTTCGGACAGGAACACTGAAGCTTTCTTT
many	TRBJ2-3	TRBD1	TRBV20-1	CSARDRDSLTDTQYF	TGCAGTGCTAGAGACCGGGACAGTCTAACAGATACGCAGTATTTT
many	TRBJ2-7	.	TRBV29-1	CSCLNSIKGYEQYF	TGCAGCTGCCTGAACAGCATCAAGGGTTACGAGCAGTACTTC
many	TRBJ1-2	.	TRBV28	CASSPSNYGYTF	TGTGCCAGCAGTCCATCAAACTATGGCTACACCTTC
few	TRBJ2-2	TRBD1	TRBV20-1	CSARGGQGAAGELFF	TGCAGTGCTAGAGGGGGACAGGGGGCCGCCGGGGAGCTGTTTTTT
.	TRBJ2-3	.	TRBV29-1	CSVRGTDTQYF	TGCAGCGTTCGGGGCACAGATACGCAGTATTTT
many	TRBJ1-1	TRBD1	TRBV7-9	CASSPKLTGVNTEAFF	TGTGCCAGCAGCCCAAAACTGACAGGGGTGAACACTGAAGCTTTCTTT
.	TRBJ1-3	.	TRBV29-1	CSVDETNSGNTIYF	TGCAGCGTTGATGAAACCAACTCTGGAAACACCATATATTTT
many	TRBJ2-3	TRBD2	TRBV6-2/TRBV6-3	CASSRLAGVSDTQYF	TGTGCCAGCAGCCGACTAGCGGGAGTTTCAGATACGCAGTATTTT
many	TRBJ2-2	.	TRBV6-6	CAISSRANTGELFF	TGTGCCATTTCGTCCAGGGCGAACACCGGGGAGCTGTTTTTT
many	TRBJ2-1	.	TRBV5-1	CASSFPTSGYNEQFF	TGCGCCAGCAGCTTTCCTACATCAGGCTACAATGAGCAGTTCTTC
many	TRBJ1-1	.	TRBV10-3	CAITRGLNTEAFF	TGTGCCATCACCCGGGGGTTGAACACTGAAGCTTTCTTT
few	TRBJ1-5	.	TRBV20-1	CSAEGLGGIRGEPQHF	TGCAGTGCTGAGGGGCTTGGGGGAATTCGTGGGGAGCCCCAGCATTTT
few	TRBJ2-1	.	TRBV7-2	CASSLGQSNEQFF	TGTGCCAGCAGCTTGGGACAATCCAATGAGCAGTTCTTC
many	TRBJ2-5	.	TRBV27	CASSLSGETQYF	TGTGCCAGCAGTTTATCAGGAGAGACCCAGTACTTC
.	TRBJ2-7	TRBD1	TRBV5-1	CASNTGTGFEQYF	TGCGCCAGCAACACCGGGACAGGGTTCGAGCAGTACTTC
.	TRBJ2-3	.	TRBV7-2	CASSPGGGTDTQYF	TGTGCCAGCAGCCCCGGCGGGGGCACAGATACGCAGTATTTT
.	TRBJ2-1	TRBD1	TRBV28	CASSLWTTGGNEQFF	TGTGCCAGCAGTTTATGGACCACAGGGGGCAATGAGCAGTTCTTC
.	TRBJ2-4	.	TRBV4-2	CASSQEEGGSLKNIQYF	TGTGCCAGCAGCCAAGAGGAGGGGGGATCCCTAAAAAATATTCAGTACTTC
.	TRBJ1-5	.	TRBV7-7	CASSSDSYSNQPQHF	TGTGCTAGCAGCTCGGACAGCTATAGCAATCAGCCCCAGCATTTT
many	TRBJ2-2	.	TRBV20-1	CSARDLGNSGELFF	TGCAGTGCTAGAGATTTGGGCAATTCCGGGGAGCTGTTTTTT
many	TRBJ1-3	TRBD1	TRBV12-3/TRBV12-4	CASRITGDRNTIYF	TGTGCCAGCAGAATAACAGGGGATAGAAACACCATATATTTT
many	TRBJ2-5	.	TRBV20-1	CSARRAAEETQYF	TGCAGTGCTAGAAGGGCAGCGGAAGAGACCCAGTACTTC
.	TRBJ2-1	TRBD2	TRBV7-6	CASSLNPAGVTEQFF	TGTGCCAGCAGCTTAAACCCAGCGGGAGTAACTGAGCAGTTCTTC
many	TRBJ2-3	.	TRBV12-3/TRBV12-4	CASSFTVVPTDTQYF	TGTGCCAGCAGTTTCACGGTTGTCCCCACAGATACGCAGTATTTT
many	TRBJ2-5	.	TRBV7-3	CASSSFTGQETQYF	TGTGCCAGCAGCTCCTTCACAGGGCAAGAGACCCAGTACTTC
.	TRBJ2-7	TRBD1	TRBV7-6	CASSPGGEQYF	TGTGCCAGCAGCCCAGGGGGCGAGCAGTACTTC
few	TRBJ1-4	TRBD1	TRBV15	CATSRDPGTGAEKLFF	TGTGCCACCAGCAGAGATCCGGGGACAGGGGCCGAAAAACTGTTTTTT
many	TRBJ1-2	TRBD1	TRBV28	CASRTGGYYGYTF	TGTGCCAGCAGGACAGGGGGTTACTATGGCTACACCTTC
many	TRBJ2-5	.	TRBV6-5	CASTRGLPQETQYF	TGTGCCAGCACAAGAGGACTACCTCAAGAGACCCAGTACTTC
many	TRBJ2-2	.	TRBV5-1	CASSSAQANTGELFF	TGCGCCAGCAGCTCGGCACAGGCGAACACCGGGGAGCTGTTTTTT
many	TRBJ2-3	TRBD2	TRBV11-2	CASSLAGGRATDTQYF	TGTGCCAGCAGCTTAGCTGGCGGGAGGGCCACAGATACGCAGTATTTT
.	TRBJ2-7	.	TRBV5-1	CASTKREDYPYEQYF	TGCGCCAGCACCAAAAGGGAGGACTACCCCTACGAGCAGTACTTC
.	TRBJ2-3	.	TRBV10-3	CAISGRDTQYF	TGTGCCATCAGTGGGCGGGATACGCAGTATTTT
many	TRBJ2-1	.	TRBV29-1	CSTDWRRQGGNEQFF	TGCAGCACGGACTGGAGGCGGCAGGGGGGGAATGAGCAGTTCTTC
many	TRBJ2-1	.	TRBV20-1	CSPFQGDEQFF	TGCAGTCCGTTTCAGGGAGATGAGCAGTTCTTC
many	TRBJ2-5	TRBD2	TRBV7-2	CASSEIAGKGGTQYF	TGTGCCAGCAGCGAAATAGCGGGGAAAGGGGGGACCCAGTACTTC
many	TRBJ2-7	.	TRBV7-2	CASSLATYEQYF	TGTGCCAGCAGCTTAGCCACCTACGAGCAGTACTTC
many	TRBJ2-4	TRBD2	TRBV25-1	CASSEFGGNNIQYF	TGTGCCAGCAGTGAATTCGGGGGGAATAACATTCAGTACTTC
many	TRBJ2-7	.	TRBV29-1	CSVVEQGITYEQYF	TGCAGCGTCGTTGAACAGGGAATCACCTACGAGCAGTACTTC
many	TRBJ2-2	TRBD2	TRBV20-1	CSARQAGIGELFF	TGCAGTGCTAGACAAGCGGGAATCGGGGAGCTGTTTTTT
many	TRBJ2-3	.	TRBV28	CASSQGTWRAQYF	TGTGCCAGCAGTCAGGGGACCTGGAGGGCGCAGTATTTT
few	TRBJ2-1	.	TRBV6-5	CASSVAGFSYNEQFF	TGTGCCAGCAGTGTGGCGGGCTTCTCCTACAATGAGCAGTTCTTC
few	TRBJ2-1	.	TRBV28	CASSSYNEQFF	TGTGCCAGCAGTTCCTACAATGAGCAGTTCTTC
many	TRBJ1-1	TRBD1	TRBV5-1	CASSLMDRGGTEAFF	TGCGCCAGCAGCTTAATGGACAGGGGAGGTACTGAAGCTTTCTTT
.	TRBJ2-3	.	TRBV20-1	CSAPDIRGGTDTQYF	TGCAGTGCTCCCGATATCAGGGGAGGGACAGATACGCAGTATTTT